Shown below are 7 T cell receptor beta chains from a single sample sequenced in a study of early T cells in non-severe SARS-CoV-2 infection. TCRdb ran MiXCR on the 5' RACE reads and lists one entry per CDR3 protein. Of under 140,000 distinct CDR3 sequences listed, over 10% were seen once; the top ten hold less than 4.5%. The sample in question was whole blood, obtained at baseline. These receptor sequences come from an adult who was a healthcare worker with PCR-confirmed SARS-CoV-2 infection or an uninfected control (not recorded which).

This clonotype was seen ten or more times. The V call is TRBV10-3, the J call TRBJ2-7, with unresolved D. V lost 5 bases and J 2 bases, leaving 10 bases between the germline ends. Per the germline V gene, CDR1 is ENHRY and CDR2 is SYGVKD. The CDR3 sequence is 13 residues long. The CDR3 nucleotides are TGTGCCATCAGTACCCAAAAACCCTACGAGCAGTACTTC. As protein: CAISTQKPYEQYF.

This clonotype came up a few times. This chain connects TRBV20-1 to TRBJ2-5; 8 bases align to TRBD2. The CDR3 is 14 residues long. Trimming cost V 5 bases and J 9 bases; bases outside gene matches: 14. Germline V gene data show CDR1 as DFQATT and CDR2 as SNEGSKA (reference sequence). The chain's CDR3 is CSAPLGTRVGAQYF. The CDR3 nucleotides read TGCAGTGCTCCTTTGGGGACTAGAGTAGGAGCCCAGTACTTC.

The rearrangement joins TRBV5-1 to TRBJ1-3, with TRBD1 matching over 9 bases. The CDR3 is made up of 17 amino acids. CDR1 and CDR2 from the germline V gene are SGHRS and YFSETQ. V lost 3 bases to trimming and J lost 2 bases; unmatched junction nucleotides: 9. In nucleotides, the CDR3 is TGCGCCAGCAGCTCAAATTCCGGGACAGGGCCTGGAAACACCATATATTTT. Amino acid sequence: CASSSNSGTGPGNTIYF.

There are many counts of this clonotype. This rearrangement joins TRBV5-1 to TRBJ2-3, with 7 bases fitting TRBD2. The germline gives CDR1 SGHRS, CDR2 YFSETQ. J was trimmed by 6 bases and V by 3 bases; bases with no gene match: 13. The length of the CDR3 is 16 residues. The CDR3 region has the DNA TGCGCCAGCAGCTCGGAGCGGGGCCCCCTTATGGATACGCAGTATTTT. Residues: CASSSERGPLMDTQYF.

There are a few counts of this clonotype. The rearrangement uses TRBV20-1 and TRBJ2-7; D is ambiguous. Germline lookup yields CDR1 DFQATT and CDR2 SNEGSKA (reference sequence). The CDR3 runs 15 residues. Trimming cost V 0 bases and J 2 bases, with 14 bases left between them. The CDR3 reads CSAREDHAGTYEQYF. In DNA form, the CDR3 reads TGCAGTGCTAGAGAGGACCATGCTGGGACCTACGAGCAGTACTTC.

This chain joins TRBV6-2 or TRBV6-3 and TRBJ2-5, with 7 bases that match TRBD2. From germline, CDR1 is MNHEY and CDR2 SVGEGT. This CDR3 has 13 residues. V shed 7 bases, J shed 3 bases, and the junction held 5 bases outside the gene matches. Here the CDR3 reads CASTSSGKETQYF. For the CDR3, the DNA is TGTGCCAGCACTTCTAGCGGAAAAGAGACCCAGTACTTC.

This clonotype was seen a handful of times. This sequence joins TRBV19 and TRBJ2-2; the match to TRBD2 covers 7 bases. Germline V CDR1 and CDR2: LNHDA, SQIVND (reference sequence). The CDR3 covers 15 residues. The V segment lost 3 bases and the J segment 1 base; nucleotides outside the gene matches: 2. DNA of the CDR3: TGTGCCAGTAGTATTTCGGGGGGGAACACCGGGGAGCTGTTTTTT. Residues: CASSISGGNTGELFF.